The T cell receptor (beta chain) described here comes from a study of response to subunit inactivated influenza vaccine. Whole-study results and caveats: Authors proposed each seasonal influenza vaccination draws in few new T cells.

With 6 bases removed from V and 0 bases from J, the gap between germline ends came to 12 bases. From germline, CDR1 is MNHNS and CDR2 SASEGT. The CDR3 totals 14 residues. Comment on this clonotype: Its antigen remains unidentified.

From the RT-PCR reads, TCRdb called clonotypes with MiXCR, one entry per CDR3 protein. The sample consists of roughly 500,000 distinct CDR3 sequences, approximately 22% of them appearing once. This sample also belongs to another study, concerning T cells expressing NK-cell markers. That report adds: As the method of synthesis, 5'RACE template switching with UMIs yielded TCR beta cDNA. In the group of eight sequenced donors, seven were HCMV-seropositive and one was seronegative.

The origin of this receptor is a man between 50 and 59 years old who received an inactivated influenza vaccine. J is TRBJ2-7 and V is TRBV6-1; D is tentatively TRBD1 or TRBD2 (5 bases each). The sequenced sample was CD4+ T cells sorted from PBMCs, obtained roughly 13 days after vaccination. The CDR3: CASRGDGSSYEQYF. The CDR3 DNA sequence: TGTGCCAGCAGAGGGGACGGTAGCTCCTACGAGCAGTACTTC.